This T cell receptor (beta chain) stems from a study of response to subunit inactivated influenza vaccine. TCRdb passed the RT-PCR reads through MiXCR, listing each CDR3 protein once. The sample contains 650,000 to 800,000 distinct CDR3 sequences, approximately 15% of which appear only once. The V end was cut by 4 bases, the J end by 3 bases, with 11 bases between. The germline CDR1 and CDR2 sequences are KGHDR and SFDVKD. This CDR3 has 14 amino acids. The V and J genes are TRBV24-1 and TRBJ1-1; D remains unclear. The sample in question was PBMCs from blood, obtained around two weeks before vaccination. This TCR was recovered from a man aged 50 or older who received an inactivated influenza vaccine. The CDR3 nucleotides are TGTGCCACCAGTGACGCGGCCAGCCACACTGAAGCTTTCTTT. This translates into CATSDAASHTEAFF.